The T cell receptor (beta chain) described here comes from a study of PD-L1 blockade in urothelial cancer. For the study at large: At 6 weeks and at 3 weeks (second dose) after treatment start, blood was analyzed.

TCRdb's table, derived via immunoSEQ multiplex PCR, lists solely in-frame clones and lacks some. The data show just under 45,000 clones, with more than 75% seen just once and 12% to 15% held by the top ten. This specimen consisted of PBMCs, obtained around atezolizumab (anti-PD-L1) treatment. This sequence was found in a woman aged 60-75 years with urothelial cancer.

Here the CDR3 reads CASSVEGVYGYTF. The CDR3 DNA is TGTGCCAGCAGCGTAGAAGGGGTCTATGGCTACACCTTC. J is TRBJ1-2 and V is TRBV9; a possible D gene is TRBD1 (5 bases). CDR3 size: 13 residues. Looked up from germline, CDR1 is SGDLS and CDR2 is YYNGEE. Trimming removed 0 bases from V and 4 bases from J, with 7 bases in between. Drawing the rest from reference TRBV9 and TRBJ1-2, the complete variable domain is DSGVTQTPKHLITATGQRVTLRCSPRSGDLSVYWYQQSLDQGLQFLIQYYNGEERAKGNILERFSAQQFPDLHSELNLSSLELGDSALYFCASSVEGVYGYTFGSGTRLTVV.